This T cell receptor beta chain comes out of a study of cytomegalovirus exposure and HLA in healthy donors. Findings and limits, study-wide: It was found in a later analysis that first-cohort TCR clusters tended to co-occur in the 100 to 150 validation repertoires. The study listed some 160 cytomegalovirus-associated TCR beta chains.

The CDR3 contains 16 residues. Germline CDR1 SGHRS, CDR2 YFSETQ. V dropped 0 bases and J dropped 7 bases, with 20 bases sitting between them. Of note for this clone: Its specificity is not known.

Sequenced by immunoSEQ multiplex PCR; TCRdb stores in-frame clones only, minus some. The profile covers 130,000 to 150,000 clones, with about 86% appearing a single time and 7% to 9% taken by the ten largest. The sequencing sample was made of PBMCs. The sequence was obtained from a woman aged 18 to 35 in good health and CMV-seropositive. This chain links TRBV5-1 with TRBJ2-7; D is possibly TRBD1 (6 bases). CDR3 protein: CASSLARTVTLREQYF. The CDR3 DNA sequence: TGCGCCAGCAGCTTGGCAAGGACAGTTACCTTACGGGAGCAGTACTTC.